This T cell receptor (beta chain) was captured by sequencing in a study of cytomegalovirus exposure and HLA in healthy donors. The junction had 5 bases not matched to a gene; V was cut back by 0 bases and J by 9 bases. Germline-derived CDR1 and CDR2 are SGHTA and FQGNSA. This CDR3 has 15 amino acids. Details on this clone: The antigen is undetermined.

Findings and limits, study-wide: Association with HLA alleles at 0.05 false discovery rate was found for 15,000 to 20,000 TCR beta sequences in a later analysis. It was likely that a cluster of highly shared sequence variants was a sequencing artifact. Most of the CMV-associated TCR beta chains (in a later analysis) appeared to be HLA-restricted.

The PCR was carried out with 60 Vbeta primers and 13 Jbeta primers. The repertoire was sequenced with immunoSEQ multiplex PCR; TCRdb's copy has only in-frame clones and lacks some. Of some 130,000 clones in the sample, roughly four fifths were seen once. This TCR was sampled from a woman in her fifties or sixties in good health and CMV-seronegative. The V gene is TRBV7-2, the J gene TRBJ2-1; 10 nucleotides align to TRBD2. Input material: PBMCs. The CDR3 DNA is TGTGCCAGCAGCTTAGCGAGAATAGCGGGAGGTGAGCAGTTCTTC. Its protein product is CASSLARIAGGEQFF. Combining the CDR3 with reference TRBV7-2 and TRBJ2-1 gives the whole variable domain GAGVSQSPSNKVTEKGKDVELRCDPISGHTALYWYRQSLGQGLEFLIYFQGNSAPDKSGLPSDRFSAERTGGSVSTLTIQRTQQEDSAVYLCASSLARIAGGEQFFGPGTRLTVL.